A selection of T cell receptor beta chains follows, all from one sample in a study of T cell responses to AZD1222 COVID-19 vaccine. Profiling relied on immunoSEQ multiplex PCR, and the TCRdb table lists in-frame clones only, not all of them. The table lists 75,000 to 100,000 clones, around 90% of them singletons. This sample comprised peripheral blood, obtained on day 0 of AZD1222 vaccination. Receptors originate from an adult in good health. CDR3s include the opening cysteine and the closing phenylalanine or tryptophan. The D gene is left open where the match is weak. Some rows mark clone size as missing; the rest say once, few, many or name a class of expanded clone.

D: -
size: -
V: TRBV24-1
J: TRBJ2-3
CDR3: CATSAADTQYF
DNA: TGTGCCACCAGTGCGGCAGATACGCAGTATTTT

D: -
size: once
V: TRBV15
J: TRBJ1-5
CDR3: CATSSPTGSSRSNQPQHF
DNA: TGTGCCACCAGCAGTCCAACCGGTTCGAGTAGGAGCAATCAGCCCCAGCATTTT

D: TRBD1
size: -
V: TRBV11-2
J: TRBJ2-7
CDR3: CASSPSGTGPYEQYF
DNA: TGTGCCAGCAGCCCATCCGGGACAGGACCCTACGAGCAGTACTTC

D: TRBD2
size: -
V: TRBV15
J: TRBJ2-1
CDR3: CATSNSGGPTYNEQFF
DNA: TGTGCCACCAGCAATAGCGGGGGCCCGACCTACAATGAGCAGTTCTTC

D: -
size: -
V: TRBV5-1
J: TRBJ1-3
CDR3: CASSLRPQLPSGNTIYF
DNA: TGCGCCAGCAGCCTACGGCCACAACTACCCTCTGGAAACACCATATATTTT

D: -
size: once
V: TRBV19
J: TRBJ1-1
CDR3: CASSPPQREWNTEAFF
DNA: TGTGCCAGTAGTCCACCCCAGAGGGAATGGAACACTGAAGCTTTCTTT

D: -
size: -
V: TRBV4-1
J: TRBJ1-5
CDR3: CASSPGGSNQPQHF
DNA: TGCGCCAGCAGCCCCGGAGGTAGCAATCAGCCCCAGCATTTT

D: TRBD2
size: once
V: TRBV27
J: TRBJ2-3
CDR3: CASMLLAGGRDTQYF
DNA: TGTGCCAGCATGCTCCTAGCGGGGGGGAGGGATACGCAGTATTTT

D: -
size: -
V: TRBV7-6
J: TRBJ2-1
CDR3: CASSLAEGAIYNEQFF
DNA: TGTGCCAGCAGCTTAGCGGAGGGGGCTATATACAATGAGCAGTTCTTC

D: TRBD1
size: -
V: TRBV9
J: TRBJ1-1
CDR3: CASSEQGENTEAFF
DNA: TGTGCCAGCAGCGAACAGGGGGAGAACACTGAAGCTTTCTTT

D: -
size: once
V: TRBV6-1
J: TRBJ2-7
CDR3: CASSERSSVWRGLSYEQYF
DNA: TGTGCCAGCAGTGAACGTTCGTCAGTCTGGAGGGGGCTATCCTACGAGCAGTACTTC

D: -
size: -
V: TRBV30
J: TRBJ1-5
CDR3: CAWSVGPDSGQPQHF
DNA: TGTGCCTGGAGTGTAGGGCCCGACAGCGGTCAGCCCCAGCATTTT

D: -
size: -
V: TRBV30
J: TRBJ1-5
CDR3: CAWSVLYNRRLFQPQHF
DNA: TGTGCCTGGAGTGTATTATACAACAGGCGGTTATTTCAGCCCCAGCATTTT

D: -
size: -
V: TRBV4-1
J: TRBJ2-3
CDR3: CASSQDPTITDTQYF
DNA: TGCGCCAGCAGCCAAGATCCCACTATCACAGATACGCAGTATTTT

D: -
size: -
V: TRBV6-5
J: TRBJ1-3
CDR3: CASSYRGGRGNTIYF
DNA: TGTGCCAGCAGTTATCGTGGGGGTAGGGGAAACACCATATATTTT

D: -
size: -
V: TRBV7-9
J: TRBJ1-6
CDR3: CASSWVGGSYNSPLHF
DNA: TGTGCCAGCAGTTGGGTCGGGGGGTCCTATAATTCACCCCTCCACTTT

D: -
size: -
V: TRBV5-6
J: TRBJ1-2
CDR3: CASSLIGGGYTF
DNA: TGTGCCAGCAGCTTGATAGGGGGTGGCTACACCTTC

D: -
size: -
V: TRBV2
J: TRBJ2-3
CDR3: CASSPRDIASTDTQYF
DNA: TGTGCCAGCAGCCCCAGGGACATTGCTAGCACAGATACGCAGTATTTT

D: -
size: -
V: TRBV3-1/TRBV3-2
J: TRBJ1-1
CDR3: CASSLKGSSTEAFF
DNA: TGTGCCAGCAGCCTTAAGGGCAGTAGCACTGAAGCTTTCTTT

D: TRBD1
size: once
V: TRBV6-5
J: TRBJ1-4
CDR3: CASSGTGNEKLFF
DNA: TGTGCCAGCTCCGGGACAGGGAATGAAAAACTGTTTTTT

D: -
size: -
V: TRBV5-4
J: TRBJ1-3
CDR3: CASSLGGGGNTIYF
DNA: TGTGCCAGCAGCTTGGGGGGCGGCGGAAACACCATATATTTT

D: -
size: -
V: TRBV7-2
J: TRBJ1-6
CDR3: CASSPQDNSPLHF
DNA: TGTGCCAGCAGCCCGCAAGACAATTCACCCCTCCACTTT

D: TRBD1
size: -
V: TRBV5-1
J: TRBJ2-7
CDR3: CASSFSGTDFYEQYF
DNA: TGCGCCAGCAGCTTCTCCGGGACAGACTTCTACGAGCAGTACTTC

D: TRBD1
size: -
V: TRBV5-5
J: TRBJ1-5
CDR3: CASSHTDSGGSGQPQHF
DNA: TGTGCCAGCAGCCACACGGATTCAGGGGGAAGTGGTCAGCCCCAGCATTTT

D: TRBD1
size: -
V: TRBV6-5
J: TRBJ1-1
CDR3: CASSISGGVVTEAFF
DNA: TGTGCCAGCAGTATCTCAGGGGGGGTGGTCACTGAAGCTTTCTTT

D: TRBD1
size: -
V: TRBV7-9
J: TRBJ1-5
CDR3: CASSATGEKPQHF
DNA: TGTGCCAGCAGCGCGACAGGGGAGAAGCCCCAGCATTTT

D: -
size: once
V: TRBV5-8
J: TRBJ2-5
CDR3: CASSRSLWLGKETQYF
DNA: TGTGCCAGCAGCCGTTCCCTGTGGCTGGGGAAAGAGACCCAGTACTTC

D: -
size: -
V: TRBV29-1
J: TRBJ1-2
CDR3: CSVDRGSVVSGYTF
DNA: TGCAGCGTTGATAGGGGGAGCGTTGTGAGTGGCTACACCTTC

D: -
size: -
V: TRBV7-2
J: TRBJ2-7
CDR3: CASRWASVSYEQYF
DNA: TGTGCCAGTCGATGGGCTAGCGTCTCCTACGAGCAGTACTTC

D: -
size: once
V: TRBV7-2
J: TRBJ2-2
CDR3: CASSPVLPSETGELFF
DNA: TGTGCCAGCAGCCCGGTCCTGCCTAGCGAGACCGGGGAGCTGTTTTTT

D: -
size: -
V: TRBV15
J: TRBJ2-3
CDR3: CATSGRFSTDTQYF
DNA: TGTGCCACCAGCGGAAGATTCAGCACAGATACGCAGTATTTT

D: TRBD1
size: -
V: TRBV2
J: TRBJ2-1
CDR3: CATWTGLLYNEQFF
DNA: TGTGCCACCTGGACAGGGTTACTTTACAATGAGCAGTTCTTC

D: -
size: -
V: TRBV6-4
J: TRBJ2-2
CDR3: CASSAGDDTGELFF
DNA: TGTGCCAGTAGTGCAGGGGACGACACCGGGGAGCTGTTTTTT

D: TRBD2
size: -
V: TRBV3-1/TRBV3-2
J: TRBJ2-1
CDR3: CASSRGPGLAGVKSSYNEQFF
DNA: TGTGCCAGCAGCCGTGGCCCGGGACTAGCGGGGGTGAAAAGCTCCTACAATGAGCAGTTCTTC

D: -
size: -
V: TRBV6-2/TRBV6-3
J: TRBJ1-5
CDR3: CASSYSKSRGHNQPQHF
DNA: TGTGCCAGCAGTTACTCAAAATCAAGGGGCCACAATCAGCCCCAGCATTTT

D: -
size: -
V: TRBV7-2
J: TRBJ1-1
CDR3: CASSSISGTHTEAFF
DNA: TGTGCCAGCAGCTCGATTTCCGGGACTCACACTGAAGCTTTCTTT

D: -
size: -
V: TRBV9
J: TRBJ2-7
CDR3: CASSVDGTYEQYF
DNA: TGTGCCAGCAGCGTAGATGGGACCTACGAGCAGTACTTC

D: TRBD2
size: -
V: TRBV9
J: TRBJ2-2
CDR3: CASSAAGSGELFF
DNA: TGTGCCAGCAGCGCAGCGGGGTCCGGGGAGCTGTTTTTT

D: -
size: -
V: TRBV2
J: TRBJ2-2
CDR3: CASGGLGTGELFF
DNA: TGTGCCAGCGGGGGGCTGGGCACCGGGGAGCTGTTTTTT

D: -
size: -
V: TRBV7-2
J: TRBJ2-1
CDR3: CASSLGQRRNEQFF
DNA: TGTGCCAGCAGCTTAGGACAGCGCCGCAATGAGCAGTTCTTC